These 8 T cell receptor beta chains were all obtained from the same sample, sequenced in a study of T cell responses to AZD1222 COVID-19 vaccine. Sequenced by immunoSEQ multiplex PCR; TCRdb stores in-frame clones only, minus some. The table shows 60,000 to 85,000 clones, with around nine tenths occurring only once. The starting material was peripheral blood, obtained 28 days after the second AZD1222 dose. The receptors originated from an adult who received the AZD1222 COVID-19 vaccine.

The chain carries TRBV12-3 or TRBV12-4 and TRBJ2-1; D gene uncertain. The V and J ends lost 8 bases and 8 bases respectively, with 13 bases between them. This CDR3 spans 12 amino acids. This chain's CDR3 is CASARAIDEQFF. The CDR3 DNA is TGTGCCAGCGCCAGAGCCATCGATGAGCAGTTCTTC.

The chain has TRBV28 and TRBJ1-4; no clear D. V was shortened by 8 bases and J by 4 bases, with 8 bases between the two germline ends. The CDR3 consists of 12 residues. Germline CDR1 reads MDHEN; CDR2 reads SYDVKM. The CDR3 spells CASGRLNEKLFF. DNA for the CDR3: TGTGCCAGCGGCAGACTTAATGAAAAACTGTTTTTT. Drawing the rest from reference TRBV28 and TRBJ1-4, the complete variable domain is DVKVTQSSRYLVKRTGEKVFLECVQDMDHENMFWYRQDPGLGLRLIYFSYDVKMKEKGDIPEGYSVSREKKERFSLILESASTNQTSMYLCASGRLNEKLFFGSGTQLSVL.

The table lists this clone with a count of one. J is TRBJ2-3 and V is TRBV5-1; 14 bases map to TRBD2. Germline V gives CDR1 SGHRS, CDR2 YFSETQ. The junction had 6 bases not matched to a gene; V was cut back by 4 bases and J by 2 bases. This CDR3 is built from 17 residues. CDR3 bases: TGCGCCAGCAGCGAAGGGACTAGCGGGGGTGTCACAGATACGCAGTATTTT. Amino acid sequence: CASSEGTSGGVTDTQYF.

The V and J genes are TRBV18 and TRBJ2-5; D possibly matches TRBD1 or TRBD2 (5 bases each). Per germline, CDR1 KGHSH and CDR2 LQKENI. Trimming removed 3 bases at V and 3 bases at J, with 11 bases between. The CDR3 spans 14 residues. The CDR3 spells CASSPIRGEETQYF. DNA of the CDR3: TGTGCCAGCTCACCTATTAGAGGGGAAGAGACCCAGTACTTC.

The J gene is TRBJ1-3, the V gene TRBV5-4; D is unclear. The V gene lost 4 bases and the J gene lost 0 bases, with 8 bases spanning the gap. Germline V gives CDR1 SGHNT, CDR2 YYREEE (reference sequence). The CDR3 spans 14 residues. The CDR3 DNA reads TGTGCCAGCAGCCGCTCAGCCTCTGGAAACACCATATATTTT. This codes for CASSRSASGNTIYF.

CDR3 region: CASSQGGLGRHTEAFF. For the CDR3, the DNA is TGTGCCAGCAGCCAAGGAGGATTAGGGCGACACACTGAAGCTTTCTTT. This chain uses TRBV3-1 (or the pseudogene TRBV3-2) with TRBJ1-1; no firm D call. This CDR3 has 16 residues. Trimming shortened V by 1 base and J by 3 bases, and 15 bases separated the two germline ends. Germline-derived CDR1 and CDR2 are LGHDT and YNNKEL (reference sequence).

This chain's CDR3 is CAIKPAGGNTIYF. In nucleotides, the CDR3 is TGTGCCATCAAGCCGGCTGGTGGAAACACCATATATTTT. The chain links TRBV10-3 to TRBJ1-3; D is unclear. CDR3 length: 13 residues. Germline lookup yields CDR1 ENHRY and CDR2 SYGVKD. V was pared by 7 bases and J by 3 bases, with 10 bases between.

This chain links TRBV7-3 with TRBJ1-1; D is uncertain. The ends were cut back, 2 bases at V and 0 bases at J, with 4 bases in the middle. Germline V gives CDR1 SGHTA, CDR2 FQGTGA. The CDR3 extends over 13 amino acids. CDR3 bases: TGTGCCAGCAGCTTACGGATGAACACTGAAGCTTTCTTT. Its translation is CASSLRMNTEAFF. Variable domain in full (rest from reference TRBV7-3 and TRBJ1-1): GAGVSQTPSNKVTEKGKYVELRCDPISGHTALYWYRQSLGQGPEFLIYFQGTGAADDSGLPNDRFFAVRPEGSVSTLKIQRTERGDSAVYLCASSLRMNTEAFFGQGTRLTVV.